The following is a TCR beta chain sequence with its context. Its specificity is not known. TCRdb used MiXCR to reprocess the reads, holding one entry per CDR3 protein. Here the sample spans a few hundred thousand distinct CDR3 sequences, 40% being singletons. This entry belongs to a study of T cell repertoires in cytomegalovirus infection. CDR3 length: 12 residues. CDR1 SGDLS and CDR2 YYNGEE come from the germline V gene. Trimming stripped 0 bases from V and 5 bases from J, with 3 bases between. V is TRBV9 and J is TRBJ2-1; D ambiguous. Sequencing was performed on cultured PBMCs, taken from culture after CMV antigen stimulation. This TCR was sampled from a human donor in good health (CMV status not recorded). Some clones in this sample may be carry-over from other donors' samples. As DNA, the CDR3 is TGTGCCAGCAGCGTAGAAAACAATGAGCAGTTCTTC. Its protein is CASSVENNEQFF.